The rows below give T cell receptor beta chains drawn from one sample of a study of blood T cell repertoires in COVID-19. Data came from immunoSEQ multiplex PCR; TCRdb stores just in-frame clones and leaves some out. The sample carries a few hundred thousand clones, about 89% recorded once. What was sequenced was PBMCs or T cells enriched from blood (not recorded which). Receptors originate from a human donor in a cohort exposed to, infected with or recovered from COVID-19 (not recorded which). The donor label of this sample is uncertain. Each CDR3 is given with its conserved first and last residue. D genes are given only for firm matches. Rows may omit the clone size; those that give it use once, few, many or a size class.

V,J,size,D,DNA,CDR3
TRBV14,TRBJ1-1,NA,TRBD1,TGTGCCAGCAGCCAAGGGAGACAGGGCACTGAAGCTTTCTTT,CASSQGRQGTEAFF
TRBV30,TRBJ1-2,once,TRBD1,TGTGCCTGGAGTGTACACAGGGGGCTTGGCTACACCTTC,CAWSVHRGLGYTF
TRBV7-6,TRBJ1-5,NA,NA,TGTGCCAGCAGCCCAAAGATGGGGGCAAATCAGCCCCAGCATTTT,CASSPKMGANQPQHF
TRBV11-3,TRBJ2-7,NA,NA,TGTGCCAGCAGCTTGGGTAGCAGTGACTTGCAGTACTTC,CASSLGSSDLQYF
TRBV2,TRBJ2-1,NA,NA,TGTGCCAGCACCGGACAGCGAGACAATGAGCAGTTCTTC,CASTGQRDNEQFF
TRBV28,TRBJ1-2,NA,NA,TGTGCCAGCATGGTGAGGTCTAACTATGGCTACACCTTC,CASMVRSNYGYTF
TRBV19,TRBJ1-2,NA,NA,TGTGCCAGTAGTATTGGCTCGACGGCCGTCTTCAGGGGTGGCTACACCTTC,CASSIGSTAVFRGGYTF
TRBV7-9,TRBJ1-1,NA,NA,TGTGCCAGCAGCTCCCTGACATTCAAGGCGAACACTGAAGCTTTCTTT,CASSSLTFKANTEAFF
TRBV4-2,TRBJ2-5,NA,TRBD2,TGTGCCAGCAGCCAAGATGGGGCTAAAGCGGGGGCGGCAATTTGGGAAGAGACCCAGTACTTC,CASSQDGAKAGAAIWEETQYF
TRBV10-3,TRBJ1-6,NA,TRBD1,TGTGCCATCAGGGGGACAGAGGTAAATTCACCCCTCCACTTT,CAIRGTEVNSPLHF
TRBV7-9,TRBJ1-4,NA,NA,TGTGCCAGCAGCCCGCGACAGAATGAAAAACTGTTTTTT,CASSPRQNEKLFF
TRBV7-9,TRBJ1-1,NA,NA,TGTGCCAGCAGCTTAGCGCCGGGATTGAACACTGAAGCTTTCTTT,CASSLAPGLNTEAFF
TRBV2,TRBJ2-5,NA,NA,TGTGCCAGCAGGACAGACCTCCAAGAGACCCAGTACTTC,CASRTDLQETQYF
TRBV6-5,TRBJ2-1,NA,TRBD1,TGTGCCAGCAGTACTGGACAGGCCTCCTACAATGAGCAGTTCTTC,CASSTGQASYNEQFF
TRBV12-5,TRBJ1-2,NA,TRBD1,TGTGCTAGTGGTTTGGTAACCATATTGGGACAGCCCTATGGCTACACCTTC,CASGLVTILGQPYGYTF
TRBV10-2,TRBJ2-1,NA,TRBD2,TGCGCCAGCAGCCCCCTCCCCGGGGGACTAGCGGGGGGGCCTGGGGGCTACAATGAGCAGTTCTTC,CASSPLPGGLAGGPGGYNEQFF
TRBV13,TRBJ2-5,NA,TRBD2,TGTGCCAGCAGCCTTAGCGGGGGGCAGGAAGAGACCCAGTACTTC,CASSLSGGQEETQYF
TRBV24-1,TRBJ2-2,NA,TRBD1,TGTGCCACCAGGGGGGCAGGGGGCATTGACGGGGAGCTGTTTTTT,CATRGAGGIDGELFF
TRBV5-4,TRBJ2-5,NA,NA,TGTGCCAGCAGCCCTTATGGGCGGGGCGTTGGTTGGGAGACCCAGTACTTC,CASSPYGRGVGWETQYF
TRBV2,TRBJ2-1,NA,NA,TGTGCCAGCAGTGAAAGGGGGACATTCCGGGAGCAGTTCTTC,CASSERGTFREQFF
TRBV5-4,TRBJ1-2,NA,NA,TGTGCCAGCAGCTTGAGACAGCTCTATGGCTACACCTTC,CASSLRQLYGYTF
TRBV5-4,TRBJ2-7,once,NA,TGTGCCAGCAGCTTTACAGGAGACTACGAGCAGTACTTC,CASSFTGDYEQYF
TRBV15,TRBJ1-3,NA,NA,TGTGCCACCAGCGTAAACCCGGGACAAGAAAACACCATATATTTT,CATSVNPGQENTIYF
TRBV19,TRBJ1-6,NA,NA,TGTGCCAGTAGCTCCTTCAGGGGCCATAATTCACCCCTCCACTTT,CASSSFRGHNSPLHF
TRBV3-1/TRBV3-2,TRBJ1-1,NA,TRBD1,TGTGCCAGCAGCCTCGGGACAGGGAGGCCCCTTTCGAACACTGAAGCTTTCTTT,CASSLGTGRPLSNTEAFF
TRBV9,TRBJ2-2,NA,TRBD1,TGTGCCAGCAGCGTACTGGGACAGGGGTCGGGCACCGGGGAGCTGTTTTTT,CASSVLGQGSGTGELFF
TRBV7-9,TRBJ2-3,once,TRBD1,TGTGCCAGCAGCTCGACGACAGGGGAATCAGATACGCAGTATTTT,CASSSTTGESDTQYF
TRBV10-3,TRBJ2-7,once,TRBD1,TGTGCCATCAGTGAGTCGGGACAGGGCTACGAGCAGTACTTC,CAISESGQGYEQYF
TRBV10-3,TRBJ2-1,NA,TRBD2,TGTGCCATCAGTCCCGCGACTAGCCCTTACAATGAGCAGTTCTTC,CAISPATSPYNEQFF
TRBV7-3,TRBJ1-2,few,TRBD1,TGTGCCAGCAGAGAGGGACAGGGGATAGGTGGCTACACCTTC,CASREGQGIGGYTF
TRBV6-5,TRBJ1-2,once,NA,TGTGCCAGCAGACCACCGATGCCAGGGGAGCATGGCTACACCTTC,CASRPPMPGEHGYTF
TRBV6-6,TRBJ2-6,NA,NA,TGTGCCAGCAGTTACCCGGGAGACCCTGGGGCCAACGTCCTGACTTTC,CASSYPGDPGANVLTF
TRBV3-1/TRBV3-2,TRBJ1-1,NA,NA,TGTGCCAGCAGCGAAAACAGGGCCCCTGAAGCTTTCTTT,CASSENRAPEAFF
TRBV6-6,TRBJ1-1,NA,NA,TGTGCCAGCACCGACGGGACACAGAACACTGAAGCTTTCTTT,CASTDGTQNTEAFF
TRBV19,TRBJ1-5,NA,NA,TGTGCCAGTAATCGGGGGGGTTGGAGCAATCAGCCCCAGCATTTT,CASNRGGWSNQPQHF
TRBV18,TRBJ2-3,NA,NA,TGTGCCAGCTCACCACCTAGCTTAAGCACAGATACGCAGTATTTT,CASSPPSLSTDTQYF
TRBV30,TRBJ1-5,NA,NA,TGTGCCTGGAGTGTACGCAGGAATAGCAATCAGCCCCAGCATTTT,CAWSVRRNSNQPQHF
TRBV7-3,TRBJ1-1,NA,NA,TGTGCCAGCAGCTTAACGCGACAACCCTGGAACACTGAAGCTTTCTTT,CASSLTRQPWNTEAFF
TRBV30,TRBJ2-3,NA,TRBD1,TGTGCCTGGAGTGGGACAGGGGGCGCCAGAGCCACAGATACGCAGTATTTT,CAWSGTGGARATDTQYF
TRBV19,TRBJ1-1,NA,NA,TGTGCCTCGTTCGCATGGCCTCAGGCTGAAGCTTTCTTT,CASFAWPQAEAFF
TRBV28,TRBJ1-1,NA,NA,TGTGCCAGCAGTTTATGGGGGGGTGAAGCTTTCTTT,CASSLWGGEAFF
TRBV4-1,TRBJ1-6,NA,NA,TGCGCCAGCAGCCAAGTACAGTCGTCACCCCTCCACTTT,CASSQVQSSPLHF
TRBV7-2,TRBJ1-6,few,NA,TGTGCCAGCAGCTTAGCTTATGGGGAGGATTCACCCCTCCACTTT,CASSLAYGEDSPLHF